A single sample gave rise to the 25 T cell receptor beta chains below, sequenced in a study of T-cell reconstitution after alpha-beta-depleted transplantation in children. For TCRbeta, the library was prepared with unique molecular identifiers. MiXCR was run by TCRdb on the PCR reads, yielding one entry per CDR3 protein. The profile shows 200,000 to 300,000 distinct CDR3 sequences, around 12% of them singletons. Sequencing was performed on PBMCs from the stem cell graft donor, taken from the stem cell graft. These receptors were collected from a human donor who donated a stem cell graft to a child with acute lymphoblastic leukemia.

This clonotype was counted many times. The genes are TRBV28 and TRBJ2-7; the D call may be TRBD1 or TRBD2 (6 bases each). The germline V gene encodes CDR1 MDHEN and CDR2 SYDVKM. V dropped 2 bases and J dropped 2 bases, with 13 bases sitting between them. The CDR3 totals 15 residues. CDR3 nucleotide sequence: TGTGCCAGCAGTTTAATCCGGGGGCTGGCCTACGAGCAGTACTTC. It codes for CASSLIRGLAYEQYF.

Many counts were recorded for this clonotype. The chain is built from TRBV29-1 and TRBJ2-7; no definite D call. V lost 6 bases and J lost 1, with 4 bases in between. The CDR3 has 10 amino acids. Per the germline V gene, CDR1 is SQVTM and CDR2 is ANQGSEA. CDR3 amino acids: CSVQSYEQYF. Written as DNA, the CDR3 is TGCAGCGTCCAATCCTACGAGCAGTACTTC.

The sample holds many counts of this clonotype. This rearrangement joins TRBV10-3 to TRBJ1-1, with 9 bases fitting TRBD1. V lost 6 bases to trimming and J lost 4 bases; unmatched junction nucleotides: 3. This CDR3 contains 13 residues. The germline V gene encodes CDR1 ENHRY and CDR2 SYGVKD. CDR3: CAIRLDRGTEAFF. DNA of the CDR3: TGTGCCATCAGACTGGACAGGGGCACTGAAGCTTTCTTT.

This clonotype was found many times. V gene TRBV7-2 combines with J gene TRBJ1-2; 8 nucleotides line up with TRBD1. The CDR3 sequence is 14 residues long. V was pared by 7 bases and J by 5 bases, with 9 bases of the junction left unmatched. Germline CDR1 reads SGHTA; CDR2 reads FQGNSA. CDR3 residues: CASNHGGQGYGYTF. The CDR3 nucleotides read TGTGCCAGCAACCATGGAGGACAGGGTTATGGCTACACCTTC.

This clonotype was observed many times. The gene calls are TRBV7-6 and TRBJ1-4; TRBD1 aligns across 8 bases. V shed 5 bases, J shed 8 bases, and the junction held 13 bases outside the gene matches. This CDR3 contains 16 residues. The germline V gene encodes CDR1 SGHVS and CDR2 FNYEAQ. This CDR3 is CASSPNSGGEGEKLFF. CDR3 sequence (DNA): TGTGCCAGCAGCCCAAACTCAGGGGGCGAAGGGGAAAAACTGTTTTTT.

This clonotype was recorded at least ten times. The chain is built from TRBV7-7 and TRBJ2-5; 7 bases agree with TRBD1. This CDR3 contains 15 residues. Germline CDR1 reads SSHAT; CDR2 reads FNYEAQ (reference sequence). Germline trimming cut 3 bases from V and 5 bases from J; bases unmatched to any gene: 9. CDR3 nucleotide sequence: TGTGCCAGCAGCTTTGCACCGACAGGGTTGGAGACCCAGTACTTC. Amino acid sequence: CASSFAPTGLETQYF.

This clonotype was observed at least ten times. This chain joins TRBV10-3 and TRBJ1-2; 7 bases map to TRBD1. V shed 8 bases and J 7 bases; nucleotides not matched to a gene: 4. Germline-derived CDR1 and CDR2 are ENHRY and SYGVKD. There are 11 residues in the CDR3. The CDR3 coding sequence is TGTGCCATCGGGGACAGATCTGGCTACACCTTC. Its translation: CAIGDRSGYTF.

This clonotype was counted many times. The chain employs TRBV7-9 and TRBJ1-1; D gene unclear. Trimming shortened V by 8 bases and J by 0 bases, and 7 bases separated the two germline ends. Germline loops: CDR1 SEHNR, CDR2 FQNEAQ (reference sequence). This CDR3 spans 12 amino acids. CDR3: CASARVNTEAFF. CDR3 DNA sequence: TGTGCCAGCGCACGGGTGAACACTGAAGCTTTCTTT.

This clonotype was recorded many times. The chain combines TRBV10-3 with TRBJ2-1; D tentatively reads TRBD1 or TRBD2 (5 bases each). CDR3 length: 16 residues. The germline V gene encodes CDR1 ENHRY and CDR2 SYGVKD. The V end was cut by 0 bases, the J end by 9 bases, with 18 bases between. This CDR3 is CAISESMGREGSEQFF. CDR3 nucleotides: TGTGCCATCAGTGAGTCGATGGGCAGGGAAGGGAGTGAGCAGTTCTTC.

On this clonotype: A much more abundant neighbour one base away suggests this may be a read error. Because the CDR3's place on the DNA is in doubt, the DNA is left out and the CDR3 is given as listed by TCRdb. The chain links TRBV28 to TRBJ1-5; the table names TRBD1, a call not compared with the DNA. Germline CDR1 MDHEN, CDR2 SYDVKM. The CDR3 sequence runs 15 residues, both termini included. CDR3 region: CASRLVGAGNQPRHF.

There are many counts of this clonotype. The V and J genes are TRBV6-2 or TRBV6-3 and TRBJ1-1, with 7 bases fitting TRBD1. V was clipped by 2 bases and J by 5 bases; unmatched bases: 5. CDR3 length equals 14 residues. Germline CDR1 MNHEY, CDR2 SVGEGT. The CDR3 sequence is CASSYRGRETEAFF. The CDR3 DNA reads as TGTGCCAGCAGTTACAGGGGGCGCGAGACTGAAGCTTTCTTT.

Only one count was recorded for this clonotype. The chain is built from TRBV6-1 and TRBJ2-7; D could derive from TRBD1 or TRBD2 (5 bases each). V gave up 5 bases and J gave up 5 bases, with 25 bases separating them. This CDR3 contains 17 residues. Germline V gene data show CDR1 as MNHNS and CDR2 as SASEGT. DNA for the CDR3: TGTGCCAGCAGTATGAGAGCCGGTGGCAGGGACGAAGACGAGCAGTACTTC. It encodes CASSMRAGGRDEDEQYF.

This clonotype was picked up many times. V gene TRBV7-2 combines with J gene TRBJ1-1; the D is unclear. The ends were cut back, 2 bases at V and 1 base at J, with 11 bases in the middle. Germline V lookup: CDR1 SGHTA, CDR2 FQGNSA. CDR3 length: 15 residues. The CDR3 is CASSLRRNPNTEAFF. In DNA, the CDR3 is TGTGCCAGCAGCTTACGGCGGAACCCGAACACTGAAGCTTTCTTT.

This clonotype was counted ten times or more. The CDR3 DNA reads TGCGCCAGCAGCCAAGAAGCAGGGGTACCTTCCAATGAGCAGTTCTTC. This encodes CASSQEAGVPSNEQFF. The chain has TRBV4-1 and TRBJ2-1; maybe TRBD1 (6 bases). CDR1 is MGHRA, CDR2 YSYEKL, per germline. CDR3 length equals 16 residues. The V end lost 0 bases, the J end lost 6 bases, and 15 bases lay between the germline ends.

The sample holds many counts of this clonotype. The chain combines TRBV20-1 with TRBJ2-2; 11 bases are shared with TRBD2. In germline, CDR1 is DFQATT, CDR2 SNEGSKA (reference sequence). Trimming cost V 3 bases and J 8 bases; bases outside gene matches: 8. The CDR3 totals 15 residues. The CDR3 DNA reads as TGCAGTGCTAGCCTCCTAGCGGGAGGAGGTGGGGAGCTGTTTTTT. Protein sequence: CSASLLAGGGGELFF.

This clonotype was counted at least ten times. CDR3 in amino acids: CASSPKTEAFF. The CDR3 DNA follows: TGTGCCAGCAGCCCGAAAACTGAAGCTTTCTTT. This rearrangement joins TRBV7-9 to TRBJ1-1, with unresolved D. Between the trimmed V and J ends, which lost 5 bases and 5 bases, there was a span of 6 bases. The germline CDR1 and CDR2 sequences are SEHNR and FQNEAQ (reference sequence). The CDR3 length is 11 residues.

This clonotype was seen only a few times. DNA of the CDR3: TGTGCCAGCTCACCAAACGGGAACACTGAAGCTTTCTTT. It codes for CASSPNGNTEAFF. This chain joins TRBV18 and TRBJ1-1; no reliable D call. The germline V gene has CDR1 KGHSH and CDR2 LQKENI. The germline V and J ends were trimmed by 2 bases and 1 base, with 5 bases remaining between them. This CDR3 has 13 amino acids.

This clonotype came up many times. In DNA, the CDR3 is TGCGCCAGCAGCCCCGGGACTACCAACTACGAGCAGTACTTC. Translated, it gives CASSPGTTNYEQYF. This rearrangement joins TRBV5-1 to TRBJ2-7; 7 nucleotides match TRBD2. Germline CDR1 and CDR2: SGHRS and YFSETQ. With 4 bases clipped from V and 3 bases from J, the junction kept 7 bases outside the gene matches. This CDR3 is built from 14 residues.

This clonotype occurred many times. This sequence joins TRBV2 and TRBJ1-1; TRBD1 agrees at 8 bases. The germline V gene has CDR1 SNHLY and CDR2 FYNNEI. CDR3 length: 14 residues. V shed 7 bases and J 1 base; nucleotides not matched to a gene: 5. The CDR3: CASKSDRGNTEAFF. CDR3 nucleotide sequence: TGTGCCAGCAAATCAGACAGGGGGAACACTGAAGCTTTCTTT.

There are many counts of this clonotype. V usage is TRBV7-2 and J usage is TRBJ2-5; no clear D gene. The germline V gene has CDR1 SGHTA and CDR2 FQGNSA. The ends were cut back, 0 bases at V and 5 bases at J, with 13 bases in the middle. The CDR3 has 15 residues. CDR3 sequence reads: CASSLATAWRETQYF. The CDR3 DNA is TGTGCCAGCAGCTTAGCCACAGCATGGCGGGAGACCCAGTACTTC.

The rearrangement joins TRBV11-2 to TRBJ2-3; 9 nucleotides align to TRBD2. V lost 4 bases, J lost 4 bases, and 18 bases stayed unmatched. The CDR3 consists of 19 residues. The germline V gene encodes CDR1 SGHAT and CDR2 FQNNGV. The CDR3: CASSSSQSIAGGSSDTQYF. DNA for the CDR3: TGTGCCAGCAGCTCCTCCCAATCAATTGCGGGAGGGAGCTCAGATACGCAGTATTTT.

This clonotype occurred many times. The gene calls are TRBV7-2 and TRBJ1-1; no clear D gene. The CDR3 covers 14 residues. CDR1 SGHTA and CDR2 FQGNSA come from the germline V gene. V was clipped by 5 bases and J by 2 bases, with 12 bases between them. The CDR3 loop reads CASSPSKGNTEAFF. DNA of the CDR3: TGTGCCAGCAGCCCCTCGAAGGGAAACACTGAAGCTTTCTTT.

This clonotype occurred a few times. V is TRBV5-1 and J is TRBJ2-5; 7 bases fit TRBD1. The CDR3 extends over 13 amino acids. Germline trimming cut 1 base from V and 3 bases from J; bases unmatched to any gene: 0. From germline, CDR1 is SGHRS and CDR2 YFSETQ. CDR3 DNA sequence: TGCGCCAGCAGCTTGACAGGGGAAGAGACCCAGTACTTC. As protein: CASSLTGEETQYF.

This clonotype was observed many times. V gene TRBV5-6 combines with J gene TRBJ1-2, with 10 bases identical to TRBD1. The V gene end was trimmed by 4 bases and the J gene end by 8 bases; junction bases not matched to a gene: 8. The CDR3 runs 14 residues. Germline V gives CDR1 SGHDT, CDR2 YYEEEE. Here the CDR3 reads CASSPATGGRGYTF. The CDR3 DNA reads as TGTGCCAGCAGCCCCGCGACAGGGGGCCGCGGCTACACCTTC. The full variable domain, its missing parts supplied by reference TRBV5-6 and TRBJ1-2, is DAGVTQSPTHLIKTRGQQVTLRCSPKSGHDTVSWYQQALGQGPQFIFQYYEEEERQRGNFPDRFSGHQFPNYSSELNVNALLLGDSALYLCASSPATGGRGYTFGSGTRLTVV.

In its sample, this clonotype was seen many times. The rearrangement uses TRBV20-1 and TRBJ1-2, with D uncertain. This CDR3 is 13 amino acids long. V lost 1 base, J lost 6 bases, and 12 bases lay in between. CDR1 DFQATT and CDR2 SNEGSKA come from the germline V gene (reference sequence). The CDR3 sequence: CSARVASTNGYTF. The DNA of the CDR3 is TGCAGTGCTAGAGTCGCATCTACCAATGGCTACACCTTC.